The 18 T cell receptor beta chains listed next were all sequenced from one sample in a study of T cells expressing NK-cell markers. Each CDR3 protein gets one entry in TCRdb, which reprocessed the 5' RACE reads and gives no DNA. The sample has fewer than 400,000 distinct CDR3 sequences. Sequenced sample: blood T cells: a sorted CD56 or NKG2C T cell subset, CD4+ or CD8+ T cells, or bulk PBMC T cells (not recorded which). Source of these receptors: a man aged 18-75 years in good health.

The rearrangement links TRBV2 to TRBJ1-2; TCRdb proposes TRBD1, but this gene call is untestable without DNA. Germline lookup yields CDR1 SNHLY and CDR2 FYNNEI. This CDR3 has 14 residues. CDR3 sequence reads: CASPGRTANYGYTF.

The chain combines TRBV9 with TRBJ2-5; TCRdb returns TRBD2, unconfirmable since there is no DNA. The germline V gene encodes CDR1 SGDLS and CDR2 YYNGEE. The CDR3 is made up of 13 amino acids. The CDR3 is CASSSGAEGTQYF.

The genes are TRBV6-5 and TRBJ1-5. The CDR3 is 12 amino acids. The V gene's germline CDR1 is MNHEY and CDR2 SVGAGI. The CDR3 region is CASTYRNQPQHF.

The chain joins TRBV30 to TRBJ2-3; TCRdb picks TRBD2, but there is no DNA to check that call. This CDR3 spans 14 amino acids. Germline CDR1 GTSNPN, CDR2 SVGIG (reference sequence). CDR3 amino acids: CAWILAGGSHTQYF.

The CDR3 spells CASSPLDRVGFAGANVLTF. The J gene is TRBJ2-6, the V gene TRBV18; TCRdb indicates TRBD1, and absent DNA this call remains unverified. This CDR3 is 19 amino acids long. The germline gives CDR1 KGHSH, CDR2 LQKENI.

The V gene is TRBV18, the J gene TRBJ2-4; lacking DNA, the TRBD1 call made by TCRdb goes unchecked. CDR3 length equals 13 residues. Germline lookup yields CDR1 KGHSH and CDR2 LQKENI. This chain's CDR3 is CASSQQGKNIQYF.

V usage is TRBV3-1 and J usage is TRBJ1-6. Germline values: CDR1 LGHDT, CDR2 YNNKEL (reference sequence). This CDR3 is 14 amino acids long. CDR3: CASSQAGYNSPLHF.

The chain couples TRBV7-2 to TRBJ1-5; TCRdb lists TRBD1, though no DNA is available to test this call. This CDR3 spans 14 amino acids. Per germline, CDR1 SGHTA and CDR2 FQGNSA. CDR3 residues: CASSVGQYNQPQHF.

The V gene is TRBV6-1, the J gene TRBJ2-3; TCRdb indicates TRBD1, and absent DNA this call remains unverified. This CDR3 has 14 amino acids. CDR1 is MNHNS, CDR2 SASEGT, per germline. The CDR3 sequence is CASRLRGGTDTQYF.

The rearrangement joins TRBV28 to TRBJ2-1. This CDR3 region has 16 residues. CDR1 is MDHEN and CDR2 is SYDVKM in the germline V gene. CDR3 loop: CASSQMVGSVSNEQFF.

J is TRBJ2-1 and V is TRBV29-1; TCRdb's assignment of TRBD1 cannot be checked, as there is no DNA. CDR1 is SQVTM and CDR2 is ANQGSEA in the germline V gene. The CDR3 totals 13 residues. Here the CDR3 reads CSVEQGWGIGQFF.

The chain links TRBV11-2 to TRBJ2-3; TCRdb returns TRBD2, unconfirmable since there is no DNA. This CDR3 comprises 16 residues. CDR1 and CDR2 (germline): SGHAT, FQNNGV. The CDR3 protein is CASSLGRGGRGDTQYF.

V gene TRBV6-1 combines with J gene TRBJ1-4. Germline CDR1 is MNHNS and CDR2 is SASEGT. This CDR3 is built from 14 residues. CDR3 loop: CASSGRETNEKLFF.

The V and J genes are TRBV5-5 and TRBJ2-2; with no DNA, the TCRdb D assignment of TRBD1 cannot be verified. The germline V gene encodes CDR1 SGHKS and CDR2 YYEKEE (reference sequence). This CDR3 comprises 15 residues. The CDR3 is CASSGGTGNTGELFF.

The CDR3 sequence is CSANLQGLGEQYF. The chain joins TRBV20-1 to TRBJ2-7; TCRdb's D gene call, TRBD2, goes unchecked for lack of DNA. Per the germline V gene, CDR1 is DFQATT and CDR2 is SNEGSKA (reference sequence). This CDR3 region has 13 residues.

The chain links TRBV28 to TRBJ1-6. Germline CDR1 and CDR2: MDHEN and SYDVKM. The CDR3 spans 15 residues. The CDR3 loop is CASSLDSAYNSPLHF.

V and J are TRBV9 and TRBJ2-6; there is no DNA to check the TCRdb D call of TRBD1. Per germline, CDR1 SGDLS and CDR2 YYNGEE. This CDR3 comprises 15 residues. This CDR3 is CASSVLGAGANVLTF.

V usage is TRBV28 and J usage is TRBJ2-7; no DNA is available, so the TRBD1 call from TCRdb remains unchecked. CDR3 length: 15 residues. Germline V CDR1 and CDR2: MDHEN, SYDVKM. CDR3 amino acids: CASIKLGTGRNEQYF.